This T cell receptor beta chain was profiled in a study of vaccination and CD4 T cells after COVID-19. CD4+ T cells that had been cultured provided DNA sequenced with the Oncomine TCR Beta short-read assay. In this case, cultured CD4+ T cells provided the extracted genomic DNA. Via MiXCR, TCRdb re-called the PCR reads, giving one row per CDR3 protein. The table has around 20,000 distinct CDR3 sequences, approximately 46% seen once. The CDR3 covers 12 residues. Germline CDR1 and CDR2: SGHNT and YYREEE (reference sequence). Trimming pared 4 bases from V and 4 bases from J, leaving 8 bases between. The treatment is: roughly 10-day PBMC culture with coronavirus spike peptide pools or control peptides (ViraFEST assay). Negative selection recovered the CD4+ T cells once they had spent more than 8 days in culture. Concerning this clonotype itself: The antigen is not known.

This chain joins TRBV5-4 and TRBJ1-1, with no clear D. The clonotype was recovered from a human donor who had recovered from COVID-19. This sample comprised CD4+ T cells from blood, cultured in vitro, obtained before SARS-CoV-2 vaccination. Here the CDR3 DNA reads TGTGCCAGCAGCGTAATCAGCACTGAAGCTTTCTTT. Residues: CASSVISTEAFF. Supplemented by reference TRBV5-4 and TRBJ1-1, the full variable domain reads ETGVTQSPTHLIKTRGQQVTLRCSSQSGHNTVSWYQQALGQGPQFIFQYYREEENGRGNFPPRFSGLQFPNYSSELNVNALELDDSALYLCASSVISTEAFFGQGTRLTVV.